This TCR beta chain was observed in a study of control samples from healthy donors and cancer patients. V gave up 2 bases and J gave up 4 bases, with 11 bases separating them. This CDR3 is built from 15 residues. The V gene's germline CDR1 is SGHVS and CDR2 FQNEAQ. Generated by immunoSEQ multiplex PCR, the TCRdb table keeps only in-frame clones and is missing some. The sample carries around 190,000 clones, almost 90% recorded once. Sequenced sample: blood. This receptor was taken from a woman in her 50s in good health. The V and J genes are TRBV7-8 and TRBJ2-2, with D possibly matching TRBD1 (5 bases). The CDR3 DNA sequence: TGTGCCAGCAGCTTACAGGGTTCAGCCACCGGGGAGCTGTTTTTT. Translation gives CASSLQGSATGELFF.